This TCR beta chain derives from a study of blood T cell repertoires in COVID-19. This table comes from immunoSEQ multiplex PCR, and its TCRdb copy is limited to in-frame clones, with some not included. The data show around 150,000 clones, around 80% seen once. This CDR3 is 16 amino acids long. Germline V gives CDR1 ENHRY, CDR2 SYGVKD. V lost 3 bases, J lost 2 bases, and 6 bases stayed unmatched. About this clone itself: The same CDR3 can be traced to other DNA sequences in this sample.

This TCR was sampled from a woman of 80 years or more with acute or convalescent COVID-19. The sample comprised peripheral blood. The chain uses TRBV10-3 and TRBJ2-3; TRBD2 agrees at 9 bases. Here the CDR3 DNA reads TGTGCCATCAGTGAAGGTCTAGCGGGATCCACAGATACGCAGTATTTT. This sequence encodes CAISEGLAGSTDTQYF.